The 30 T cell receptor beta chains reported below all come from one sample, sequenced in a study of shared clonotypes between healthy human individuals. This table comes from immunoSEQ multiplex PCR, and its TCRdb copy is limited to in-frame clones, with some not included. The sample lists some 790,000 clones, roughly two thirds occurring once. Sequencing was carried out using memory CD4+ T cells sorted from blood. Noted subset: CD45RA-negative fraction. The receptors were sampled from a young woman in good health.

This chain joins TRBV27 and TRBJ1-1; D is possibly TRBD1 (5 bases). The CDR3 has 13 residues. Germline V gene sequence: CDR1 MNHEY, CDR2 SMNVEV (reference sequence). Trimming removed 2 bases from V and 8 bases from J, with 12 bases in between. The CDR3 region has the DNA TGTGCCAGCAGTTTAGTTCCCGGGGGGGAAGCTTTCTTT. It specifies CASSLVPGGEAFF.

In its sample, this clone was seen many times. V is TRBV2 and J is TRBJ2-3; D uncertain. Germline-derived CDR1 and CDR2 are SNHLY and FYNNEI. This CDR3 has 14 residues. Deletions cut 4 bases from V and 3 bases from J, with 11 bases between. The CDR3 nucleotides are TGTGCCAGCAGTGTGGCTAGTCCGACAGATACGCAGTATTTT. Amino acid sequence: CASSVASPTDTQYF. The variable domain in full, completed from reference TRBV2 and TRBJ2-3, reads EPEVTQTPSHQVTQMGQEVILRCVPISNHLYFYWYRQILGQKVEFLVSFYNNEISEKSEIFDDQFSVERPDGSNFTLKIRSTKLEDSAMYFCASSVASPTDTQYFGPGTRLTVL.

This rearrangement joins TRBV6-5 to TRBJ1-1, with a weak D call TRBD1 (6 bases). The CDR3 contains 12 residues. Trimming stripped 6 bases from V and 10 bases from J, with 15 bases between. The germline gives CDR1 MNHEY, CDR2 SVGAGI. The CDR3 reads CASRDTGLGAFF. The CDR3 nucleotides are TGTGCCAGCAGGGATACAGGGTTAGGAGCTTTCTTT.

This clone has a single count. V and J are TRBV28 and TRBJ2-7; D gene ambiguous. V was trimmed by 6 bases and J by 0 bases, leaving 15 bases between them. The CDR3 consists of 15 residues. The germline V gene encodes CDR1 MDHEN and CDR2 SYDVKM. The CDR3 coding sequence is TGTGCCAGCAGCCACCGACGCAGGCTCTCCTACGAGCAGTACTTC. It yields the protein CASSHRRRLSYEQYF.

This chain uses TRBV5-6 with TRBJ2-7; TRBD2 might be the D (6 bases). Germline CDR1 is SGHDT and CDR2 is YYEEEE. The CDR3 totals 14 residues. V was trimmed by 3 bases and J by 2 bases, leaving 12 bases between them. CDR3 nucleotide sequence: TGTGCCAGCAGCTGGGGGACTCCTACCTACGAGCAGTACTTC. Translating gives CASSWGTPTYEQYF.

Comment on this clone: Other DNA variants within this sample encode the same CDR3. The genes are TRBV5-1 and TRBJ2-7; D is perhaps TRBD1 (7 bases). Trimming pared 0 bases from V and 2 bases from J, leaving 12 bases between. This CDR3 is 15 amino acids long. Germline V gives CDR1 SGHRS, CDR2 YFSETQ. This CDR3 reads CASSLVSGGTYEQYF. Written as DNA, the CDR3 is TGCGCCAGCAGCTTGGTCTCAGGGGGGACCTACGAGCAGTACTTC.

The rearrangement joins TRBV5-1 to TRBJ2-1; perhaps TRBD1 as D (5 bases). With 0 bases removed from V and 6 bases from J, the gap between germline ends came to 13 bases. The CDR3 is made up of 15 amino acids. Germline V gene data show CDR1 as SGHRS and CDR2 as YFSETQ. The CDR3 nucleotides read TGCGCCAGCAGCTTGGTAGGTCAACAGGCCAATGAGCAGTTCTTC. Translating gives CASSLVGQQANEQFF.

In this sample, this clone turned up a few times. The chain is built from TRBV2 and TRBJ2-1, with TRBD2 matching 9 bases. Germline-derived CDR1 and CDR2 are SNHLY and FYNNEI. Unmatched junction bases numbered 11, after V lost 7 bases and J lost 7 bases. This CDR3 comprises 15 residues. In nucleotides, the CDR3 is TGTGCCAGCATCCTGGGAGCGGGAGGTGGGAATGAGCAGTTCTTC. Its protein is CASILGAGGGNEQFF.

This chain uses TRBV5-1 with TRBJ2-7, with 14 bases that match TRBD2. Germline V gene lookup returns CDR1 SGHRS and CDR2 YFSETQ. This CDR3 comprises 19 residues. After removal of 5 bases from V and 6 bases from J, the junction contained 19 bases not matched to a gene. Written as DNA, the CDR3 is TGCGCCAGCAGAAGGGGACTAGCGGGAGAGAAGAGGCCGGGACTCGAGCAGTACTTC. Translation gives CASRRGLAGEKRPGLEQYF. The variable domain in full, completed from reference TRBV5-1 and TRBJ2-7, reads KAGVTQTPRYLIKTRGQQVTLSCSPISGHRSVSWYQQTPGQGLQFLFEYFSETQRNKGNFPGRFSGRQFSNSRSEMNVSTLELGDSALYLCASRRGLAGEKRPGLEQYFGPGTRLTVT.

The CDR3 DNA sequence: TGCGCCAGCAGCCCACCGACTAGCCCCTACGAGCAGTACTTC. It yields the protein CASSPPTSPYEQYF. V and J are TRBV5-1 and TRBJ2-7, with 7 bases identical to TRBD2. Germline V gives CDR1 SGHRS, CDR2 YFSETQ. The CDR3 sequence is 14 residues long. Germline trimming cut 4 bases from V and 2 bases from J; bases unmatched to any gene: 6. Drawing the rest from reference TRBV5-1 and TRBJ2-7, the complete variable domain is KAGVTQTPRYLIKTRGQQVTLSCSPISGHRSVSWYQQTPGQGLQFLFEYFSETQRNKGNFPGRFSGRQFSNSRSEMNVSTLELGDSALYLCASSPPTSPYEQYFGPGTRLTVT.

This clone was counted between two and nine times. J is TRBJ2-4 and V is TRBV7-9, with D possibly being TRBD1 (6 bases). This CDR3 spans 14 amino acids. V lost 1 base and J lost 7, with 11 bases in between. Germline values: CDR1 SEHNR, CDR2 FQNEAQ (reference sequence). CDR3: CASSLGTTGNIQYF. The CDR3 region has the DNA TGTGCCAGCAGCTTAGGGACCACAGGGAACATTCAGTACTTC.

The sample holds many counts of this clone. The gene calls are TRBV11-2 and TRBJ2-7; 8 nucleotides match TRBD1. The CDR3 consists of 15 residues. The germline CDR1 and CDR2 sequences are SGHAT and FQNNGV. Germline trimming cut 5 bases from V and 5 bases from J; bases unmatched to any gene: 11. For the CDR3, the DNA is TGTGCCAGCAGCCAGCGACAGGGGCCGATGAACGAGCAGTACTTC. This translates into CASSQRQGPMNEQYF. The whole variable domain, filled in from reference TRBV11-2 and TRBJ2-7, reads EAGVAQSPRYKIIEKRQSVAFWCNPISGHATLYWYQQILGQGPKLLIQFQNNGVVDDSQLPKDRFSAERLKGVDSTLKIQPAKLEDSAVYLCASSQRQGPMNEQYFGPGTRLTVT.

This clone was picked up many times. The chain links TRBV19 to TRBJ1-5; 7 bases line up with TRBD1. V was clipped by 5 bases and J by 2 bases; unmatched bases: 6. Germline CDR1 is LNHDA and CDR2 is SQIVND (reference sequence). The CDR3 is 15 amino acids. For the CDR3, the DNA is TGTGCCAGTAGTGTCGGGACAGTCGGCAATCAGCCCCAGCATTTT. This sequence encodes CASSVGTVGNQPQHF.

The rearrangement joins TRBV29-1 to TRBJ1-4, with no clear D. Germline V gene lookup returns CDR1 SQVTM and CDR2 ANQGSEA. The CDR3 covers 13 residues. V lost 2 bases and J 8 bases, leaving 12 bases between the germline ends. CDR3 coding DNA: TGCAGCGTTGAATTATCGGTGGGGGAAAAACTGTTTTTT. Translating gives CSVELSVGEKLFF.

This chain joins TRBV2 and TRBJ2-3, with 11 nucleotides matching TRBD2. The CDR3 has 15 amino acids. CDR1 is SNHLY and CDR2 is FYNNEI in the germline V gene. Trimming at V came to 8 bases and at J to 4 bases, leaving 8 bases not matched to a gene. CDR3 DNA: TGTGCCAGCGCTCGACTAGCGGGAATTGCAGATACGCAGTATTTT. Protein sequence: CASARLAGIADTQYF.

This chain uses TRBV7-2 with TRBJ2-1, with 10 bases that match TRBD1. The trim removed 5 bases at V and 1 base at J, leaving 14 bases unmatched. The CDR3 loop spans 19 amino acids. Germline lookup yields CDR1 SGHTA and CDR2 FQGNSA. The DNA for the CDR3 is TGTGCCAGCAGCACACTGGGAAGGGGACAGGGGAGGTCCTACAATGAGCAGTTCTTC. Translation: CASSTLGRGQGRSYNEQFF.

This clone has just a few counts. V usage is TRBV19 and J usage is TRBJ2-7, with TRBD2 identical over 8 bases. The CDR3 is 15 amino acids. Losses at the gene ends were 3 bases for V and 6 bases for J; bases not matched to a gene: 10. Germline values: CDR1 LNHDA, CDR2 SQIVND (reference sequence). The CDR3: CASSIYGGRSGEQYF. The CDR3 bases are TGTGCCAGTAGTATTTACGGCGGGAGGTCTGGCGAGCAGTACTTC.

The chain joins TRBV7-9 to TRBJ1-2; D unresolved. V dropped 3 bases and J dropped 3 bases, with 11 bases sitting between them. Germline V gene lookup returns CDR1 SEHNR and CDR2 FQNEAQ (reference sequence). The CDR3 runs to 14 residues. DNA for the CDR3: TGTGCCAGCAGCTTTTTGCGGCAGCACTATGGCTACACCTTC. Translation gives CASSFLRQHYGYTF.

The CDR3 here is CASRNNYGGGPGYGYTF. In nucleotides, the CDR3 is TGTGCCAGCCGAAATAACTATGGTGGGGGGCCTGGCTATGGCTACACCTTC. This rearrangement joins TRBV28 to TRBJ1-2; D is possibly TRBD1 (6 bases). The CDR3 has 17 residues. Trimming left V 8 bases short and J 4 bases short, with 26 bases between. Germline V gene lookup returns CDR1 MDHEN and CDR2 SYDVKM.

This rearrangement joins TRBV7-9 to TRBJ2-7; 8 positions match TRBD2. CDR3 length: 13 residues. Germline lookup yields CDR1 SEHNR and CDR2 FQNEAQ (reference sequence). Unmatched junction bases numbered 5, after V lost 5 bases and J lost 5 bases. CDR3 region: CASSPGTRDEQYF. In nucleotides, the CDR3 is TGTGCCAGCAGCCCCGGGACTAGAGACGAGCAGTACTTC.

CDR3 protein: CASSQGRISTDTQYF. In nucleotides, the CDR3 is TGTGCCAGTAGCCAAGGACGGATTAGCACAGATACGCAGTATTTT. The chain has TRBV19 and TRBJ2-3; D uncertain. V was pared by 6 bases and J by 0 bases, with 13 bases between. Germline V lookup: CDR1 LNHDA, CDR2 SQIVND (reference sequence). The length of the CDR3 is 15 residues.

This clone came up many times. CDR3 protein: CASSIDRAWNQPQHF. CDR3 nucleotides: TGTGCCAGTAGTATCGACAGGGCCTGGAATCAGCCCCAGCATTTT. V is TRBV19 and J is TRBJ1-5, with TRBD1 matching 7 bases. V dropped 3 bases and J dropped 4; count of bases not matched to a gene: 6. The length of the CDR3 is 15 residues. The germline V gene encodes CDR1 LNHDA and CDR2 SQIVND (reference sequence).

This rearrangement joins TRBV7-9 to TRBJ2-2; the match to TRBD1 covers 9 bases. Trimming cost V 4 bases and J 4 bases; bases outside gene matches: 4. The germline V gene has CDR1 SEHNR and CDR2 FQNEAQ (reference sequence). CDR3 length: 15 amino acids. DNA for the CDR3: TGTGCCAGCAGCTACAGGGGGCGAGGCACCGGGGAGCTGTTTTTT. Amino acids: CASSYRGRGTGELFF.

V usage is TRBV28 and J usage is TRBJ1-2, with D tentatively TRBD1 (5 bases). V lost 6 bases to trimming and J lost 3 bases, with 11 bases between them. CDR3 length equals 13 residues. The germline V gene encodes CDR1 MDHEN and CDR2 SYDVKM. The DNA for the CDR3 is TGTGCCAGCAGAGGACATTCGTACTATGGCTACACCTTC. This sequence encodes CASRGHSYYGYTF.

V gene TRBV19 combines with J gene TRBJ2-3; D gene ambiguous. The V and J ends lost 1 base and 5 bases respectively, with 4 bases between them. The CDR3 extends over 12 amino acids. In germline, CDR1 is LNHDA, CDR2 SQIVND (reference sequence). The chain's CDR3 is CASSIVLDTQYF. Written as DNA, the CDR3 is TGTGCCAGTAGTATAGTATTAGATACGCAGTATTTT.

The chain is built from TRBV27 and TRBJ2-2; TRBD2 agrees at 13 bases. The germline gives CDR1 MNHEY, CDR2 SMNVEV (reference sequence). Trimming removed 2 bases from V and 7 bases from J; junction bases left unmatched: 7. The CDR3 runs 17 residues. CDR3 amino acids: CASSLRPGTSGIGELFF. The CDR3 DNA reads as TGTGCCAGCAGTTTACGGCCCGGGACTAGCGGGATCGGGGAGCTGTTTTTT.

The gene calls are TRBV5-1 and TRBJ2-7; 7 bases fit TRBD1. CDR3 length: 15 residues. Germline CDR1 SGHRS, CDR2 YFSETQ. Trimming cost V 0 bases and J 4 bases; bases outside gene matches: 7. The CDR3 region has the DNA TGCGCCAGCAGCTTGGCAGGGGGATCGGGATACGAGCAGTACTTC. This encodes CASSLAGGSGYEQYF.

The DNA for the CDR3 is TGTGCCAGTAGTAGGACAGGGTATGACAACTATGGCTACACCTTC. Protein sequence: CASSRTGYDNYGYTF. The rearrangement uses TRBV19 and TRBJ1-2; 8 bases align to TRBD1. The CDR3 loop spans 15 amino acids. V trimming: 4 bases; J trimming: 2 bases; junction bases outside the gene matches: 6. Looked up from germline, CDR1 is LNHDA and CDR2 is SQIVND (reference sequence).

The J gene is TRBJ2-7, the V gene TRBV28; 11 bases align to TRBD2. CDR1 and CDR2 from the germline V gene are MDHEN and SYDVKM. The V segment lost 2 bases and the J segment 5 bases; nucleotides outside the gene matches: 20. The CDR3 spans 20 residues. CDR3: CASSLGGPIRLAGFKHEQYF. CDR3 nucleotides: TGTGCCAGCAGTTTAGGGGGGCCCATTCGACTAGCGGGATTCAAACACGAGCAGTACTTC.

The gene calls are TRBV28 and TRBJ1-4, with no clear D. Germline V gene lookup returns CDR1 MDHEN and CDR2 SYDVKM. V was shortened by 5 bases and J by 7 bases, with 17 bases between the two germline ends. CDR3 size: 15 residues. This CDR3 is CASSHTDVRGEKLFF. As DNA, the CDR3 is TGTGCCAGCAGTCACACGGACGTCCGGGGTGAAAAACTGTTTTTT.